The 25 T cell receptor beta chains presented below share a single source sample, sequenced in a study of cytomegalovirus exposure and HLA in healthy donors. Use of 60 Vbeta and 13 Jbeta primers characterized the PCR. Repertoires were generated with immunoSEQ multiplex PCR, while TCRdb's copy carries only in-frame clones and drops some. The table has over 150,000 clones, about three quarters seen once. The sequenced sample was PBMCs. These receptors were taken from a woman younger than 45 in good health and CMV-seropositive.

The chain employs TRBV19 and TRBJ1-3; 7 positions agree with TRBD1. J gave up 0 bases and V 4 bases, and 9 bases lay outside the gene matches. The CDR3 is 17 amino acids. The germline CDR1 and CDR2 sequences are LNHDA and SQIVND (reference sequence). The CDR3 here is CASSRTGTANSGNTIYF. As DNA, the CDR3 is TGTGCCAGTAGTAGAACCGGGACAGCAAACTCTGGAAACACCATATATTTT.

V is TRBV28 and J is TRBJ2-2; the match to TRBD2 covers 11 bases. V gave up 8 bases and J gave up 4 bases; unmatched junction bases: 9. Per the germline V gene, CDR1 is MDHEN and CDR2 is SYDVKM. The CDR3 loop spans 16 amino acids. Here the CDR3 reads CASLTSGSVPTGELFF. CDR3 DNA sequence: TGTGCCAGCCTCACTAGCGGGAGTGTTCCCACCGGGGAGCTGTTTTTT.

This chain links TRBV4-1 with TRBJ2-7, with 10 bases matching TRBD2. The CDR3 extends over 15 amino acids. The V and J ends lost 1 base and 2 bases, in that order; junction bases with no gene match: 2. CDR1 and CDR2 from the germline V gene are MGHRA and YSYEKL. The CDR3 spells CASSQGTSGTYEQYF. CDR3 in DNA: TGCGCCAGCAGCCAAGGAACTAGCGGGACCTACGAGCAGTACTTC.

CDR3 DNA sequence: TGTGCCTATTTAACCGGGACAGGGTGGGGCGAGCAGTACTTC. It is translated as CAYLTGTGWGEQYF. This rearrangement joins TRBV30 to TRBJ2-7, with 9 bases matching TRBD1. The germline V gene encodes CDR1 GTSNPN and CDR2 SVGIG (reference sequence). The J segment lost 6 bases and the V segment lost 7 bases, leaving 13 bases of the junction unmatched. The CDR3 sequence is 14 residues long.

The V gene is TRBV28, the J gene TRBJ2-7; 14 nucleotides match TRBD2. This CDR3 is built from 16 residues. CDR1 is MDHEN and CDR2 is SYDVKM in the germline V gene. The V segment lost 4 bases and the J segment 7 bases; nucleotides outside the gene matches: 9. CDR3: CASSSPGLAGGWEQYF. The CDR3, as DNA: TGTGCCAGCAGTTCCCCCGGACTAGCGGGAGGCTGGGAGCAGTACTTC.

The CDR3 spells CASSGRTGGTDTQYF. CDR3 DNA: TGTGCCAGCAGTGGGAGGACAGGGGGGACAGATACGCAGTATTTT. V is TRBV2 and J is TRBJ2-3, with TRBD1 matching over 10 bases. Germline V gene sequence: CDR1 SNHLY, CDR2 FYNNEI. CDR3 length: 15 residues. The V gene end was trimmed by 4 bases and the J gene end by 3 bases; junction bases not matched to a gene: 4.

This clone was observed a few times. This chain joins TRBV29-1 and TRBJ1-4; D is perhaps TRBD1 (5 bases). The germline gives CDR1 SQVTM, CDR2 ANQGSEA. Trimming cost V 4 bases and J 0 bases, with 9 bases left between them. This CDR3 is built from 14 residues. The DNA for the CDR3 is TGCAGCGTTGTCCCGGACACAACTAATGAAAAACTGTTTTTT. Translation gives CSVVPDTTNEKLFF.

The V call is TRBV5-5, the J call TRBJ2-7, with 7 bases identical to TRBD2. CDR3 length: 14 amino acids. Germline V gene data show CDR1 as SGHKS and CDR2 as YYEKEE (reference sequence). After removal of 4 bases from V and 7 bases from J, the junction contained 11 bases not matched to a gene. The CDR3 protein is CASSIRTAGGEQYF. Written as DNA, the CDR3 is TGTGCCAGCAGCATCCGGACCGCCGGGGGGGAGCAGTACTTC.

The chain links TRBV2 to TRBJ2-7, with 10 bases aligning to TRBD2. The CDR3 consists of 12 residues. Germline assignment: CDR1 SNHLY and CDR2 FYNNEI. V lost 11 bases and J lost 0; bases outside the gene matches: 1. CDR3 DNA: TGTGCCGGACTAGCGGACTCCTACGAGCAGTACTTC. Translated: CAGLADSYEQYF.

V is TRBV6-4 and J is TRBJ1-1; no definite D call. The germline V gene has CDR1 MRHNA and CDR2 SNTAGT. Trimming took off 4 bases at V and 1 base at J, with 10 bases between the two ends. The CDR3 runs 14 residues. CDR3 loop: CASSVGLWNTEAFF. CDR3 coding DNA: TGTGCCAGCAGTGTTGGGCTGTGGAACACTGAAGCTTTCTTT.

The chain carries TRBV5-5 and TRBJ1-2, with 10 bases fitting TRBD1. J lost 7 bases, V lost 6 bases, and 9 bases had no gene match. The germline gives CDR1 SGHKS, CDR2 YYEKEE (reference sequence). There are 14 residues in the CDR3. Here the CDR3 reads CASNLGTGVVGYTF. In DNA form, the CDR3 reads TGTGCCAGCAACTTAGGGACAGGGGTAGTTGGCTACACCTTC. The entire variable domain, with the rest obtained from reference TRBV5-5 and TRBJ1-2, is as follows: DAGVTQSPTHLIKTRGQQVTLRCSPISGHKSVSWYQQVLGQGPQFIFQYYEKEERGRGNFPDRFSARQFPNYSSELNVNALLLGDSALYLCASNLGTGVVGYTFGSGTRLTVV.

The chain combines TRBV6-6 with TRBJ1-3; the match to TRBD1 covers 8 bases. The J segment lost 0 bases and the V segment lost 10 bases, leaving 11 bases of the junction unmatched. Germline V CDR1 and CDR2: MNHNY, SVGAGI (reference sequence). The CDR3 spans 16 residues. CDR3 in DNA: TGTGCCATCGACTCCGGGACAGGATTCTCTGGAAACACCATATATTTT. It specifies CAIDSGTGFSGNTIYF.

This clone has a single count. CDR3 nucleotide sequence: TGCGCCAGCAGCTCGCTCGGGACAGATGAAAAACTGTTTTTT. Its translation: CASSSLGTDEKLFF. The chain carries TRBV5-1 and TRBJ1-4; 7 nucleotides line up with TRBD1. The J segment lost 6 bases and the V segment lost 3 bases, leaving 5 bases of the junction unmatched. CDR1 and CDR2 (germline): SGHRS, YFSETQ. This CDR3 comprises 14 residues.

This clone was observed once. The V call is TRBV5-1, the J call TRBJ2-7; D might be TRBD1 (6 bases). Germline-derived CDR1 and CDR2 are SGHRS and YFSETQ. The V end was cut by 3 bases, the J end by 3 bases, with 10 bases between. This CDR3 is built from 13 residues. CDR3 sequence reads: CASSYDRIYEQYF. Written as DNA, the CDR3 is TGCGCCAGCAGCTATGACAGGATCTACGAGCAGTACTTC.

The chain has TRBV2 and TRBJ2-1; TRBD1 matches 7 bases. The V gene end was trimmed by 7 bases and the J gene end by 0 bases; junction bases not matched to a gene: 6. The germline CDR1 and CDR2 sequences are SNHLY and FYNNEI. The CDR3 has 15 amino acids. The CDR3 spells CASTRTGDSYNEQFF. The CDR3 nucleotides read TGTGCCAGCACCCGGACAGGCGACTCCTACAATGAGCAGTTCTTC. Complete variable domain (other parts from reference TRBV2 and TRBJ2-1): EPEVTQTPSHQVTQMGQEVILRCVPISNHLYFYWYRQILGQKVEFLVSFYNNEISEKSEIFDDQFSVERPDGSNFTLKIRSTKLEDSAMYFCASTRTGDSYNEQFFGPGTRLTVL.

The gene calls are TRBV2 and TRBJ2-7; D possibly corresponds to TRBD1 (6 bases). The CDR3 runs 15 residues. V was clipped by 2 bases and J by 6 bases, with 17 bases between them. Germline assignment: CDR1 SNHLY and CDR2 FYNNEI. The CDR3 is CASSEPGQGHAEQYF. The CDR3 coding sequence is TGTGCCAGCAGTGAACCCGGCCAGGGGCATGCCGAGCAGTACTTC.

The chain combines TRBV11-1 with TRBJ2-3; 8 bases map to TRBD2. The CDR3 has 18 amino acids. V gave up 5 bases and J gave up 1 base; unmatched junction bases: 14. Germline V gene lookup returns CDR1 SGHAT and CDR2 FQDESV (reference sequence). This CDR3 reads CASSPTSGPLFRTDTQYF. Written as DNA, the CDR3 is TGTGCCAGCAGCCCAACTAGCGGACCTCTATTCCGCACAGATACGCAGTATTTT.

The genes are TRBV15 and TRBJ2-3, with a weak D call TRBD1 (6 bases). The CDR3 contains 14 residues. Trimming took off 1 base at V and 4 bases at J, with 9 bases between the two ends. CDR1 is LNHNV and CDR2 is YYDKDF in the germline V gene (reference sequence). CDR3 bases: TGTGCCACCAGCAGAGTCAGGGGCTCAGATACGCAGTATTTT. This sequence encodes CATSRVRGSDTQYF.

Here the CDR3 reads CASCSLRGGISSYNEQFF. The CDR3 nucleotides read TGTGCCAGCTGTTCCCTTAGGGGCGGAATAAGCTCCTACAATGAGCAGTTCTTC. This chain joins TRBV28 and TRBJ2-1, with D possibly matching TRBD1 (5 bases). CDR3 length equals 18 residues. Trimming took 8 bases from V and 0 from J, leaving 23 bases between them. Germline assignment: CDR1 MDHEN and CDR2 SYDVKM.

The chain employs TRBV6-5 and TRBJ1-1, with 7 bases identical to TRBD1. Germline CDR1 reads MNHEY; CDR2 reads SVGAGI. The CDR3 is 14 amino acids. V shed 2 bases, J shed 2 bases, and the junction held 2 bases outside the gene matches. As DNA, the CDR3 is TGTGCCAGCAGTTACCGGGACAGAAACACTGAAGCTTTCTTT. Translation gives CASSYRDRNTEAFF.

The CDR3 DNA reads as TGTGCCAGCAGCTCACAGGGTGGAGAGAGCTACGAGCAGTACTTC. The encoded protein is CASSSQGGESYEQYF. The gene calls are TRBV7-2 and TRBJ2-7, with a weak D call TRBD1 (6 bases). The V and J ends lost 4 bases and 3 bases respectively, with 16 bases between them. CDR1 is SGHTA and CDR2 is FQGNSA in the germline V gene. The CDR3 is 15 residues long.

This CDR3 is CASSPEAGDGYTF. The CDR3 DNA sequence: TGTGCCAGCTCACCCGAGGCAGGGGATGGCTACACCTTC. V and J are TRBV18 and TRBJ1-2; possibly TRBD1 for D (6 bases). Trimming removed 3 bases at V and 6 bases at J, with 11 bases between. CDR3 length: 13 amino acids. Germline CDR1 and CDR2: KGHSH and LQKENI.

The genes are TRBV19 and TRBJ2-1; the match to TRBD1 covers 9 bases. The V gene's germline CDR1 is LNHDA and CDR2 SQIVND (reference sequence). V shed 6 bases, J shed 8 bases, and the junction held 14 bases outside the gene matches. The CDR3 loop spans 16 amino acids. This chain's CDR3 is CASRFSGTGSGHEQFF. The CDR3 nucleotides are TGTGCCAGTAGGTTTTCCGGGACAGGGAGTGGCCATGAGCAGTTCTTC.

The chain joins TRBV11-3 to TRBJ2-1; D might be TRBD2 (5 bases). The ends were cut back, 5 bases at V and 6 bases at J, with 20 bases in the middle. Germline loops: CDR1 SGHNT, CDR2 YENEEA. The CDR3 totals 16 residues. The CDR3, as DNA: TGTGCCAGCAGCCGCACCGGACTCCCTGGGCTCAATGAGCAGTTCTTC. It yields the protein CASSRTGLPGLNEQFF. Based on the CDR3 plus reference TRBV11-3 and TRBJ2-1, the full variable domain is EAGVVQSPRYKIIEKKQPVAFWCNPISGHNTLYWYLQNLGQGPELLIRYENEEAVDDSQLPKDRFSAERLKGVDSTLKIQPAELGDSAVYLCASSRTGLPGLNEQFFGPGTRLTVL.

CDR3 coding DNA: TGTGCCAGCATTCCCGGGGATTTCAATGAGCAGTTCTTC. The encoded protein is CASIPGDFNEQFF. The V and J genes are TRBV2 and TRBJ2-1, with a tentative D call TRBD2 (5 bases). Germline V gene data show CDR1 as SNHLY and CDR2 as FYNNEI. The CDR3 contains 13 residues. V was trimmed by 7 bases and J by 6 bases, leaving 13 bases between them.